This T cell receptor beta chain originates from a study of blood T cell repertoires in COVID-19. This clone has a handful of counts. The germline V and J ends were trimmed by 5 bases and 3 bases, with 20 bases remaining between them. There are 17 residues in the CDR3. Germline CDR1 and CDR2: SGHAT and FQNNGV. In the study's own analysis: Nucleated cell counts were estimated from reference gene primer amplification. TCRdb's copy holds only in-frame clones and misses some; the assay was immunoSEQ multiplex PCR. That table furnishes V, J and clone size, whereas the DNA furnished D and trimming. The sample lists 180,000 or so clones; over 75% were seen once.

This TCR came from a man aged 35-49 years with active or convalescent COVID-19. The sequencing sample was made of peripheral blood. The chain links TRBV11-2 to TRBJ1-3; D is perhaps TRBD1 (6 bases). CDR3 sequence (DNA): TGTGCCAGCAGCCAATACTCCGGGACACTCTTTGGAAACACCATATATTTT. The encoded protein is CASSQYSGTLFGNTIYF.